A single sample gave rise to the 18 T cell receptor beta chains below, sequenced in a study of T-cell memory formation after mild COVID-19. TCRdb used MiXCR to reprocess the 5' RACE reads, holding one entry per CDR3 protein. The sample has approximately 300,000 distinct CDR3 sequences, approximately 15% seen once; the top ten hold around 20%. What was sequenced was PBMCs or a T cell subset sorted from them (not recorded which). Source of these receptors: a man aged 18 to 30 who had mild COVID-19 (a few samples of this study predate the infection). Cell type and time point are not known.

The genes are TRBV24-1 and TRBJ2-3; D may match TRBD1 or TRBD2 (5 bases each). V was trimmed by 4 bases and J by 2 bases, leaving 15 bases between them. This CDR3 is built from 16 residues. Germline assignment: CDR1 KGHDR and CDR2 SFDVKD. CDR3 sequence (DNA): TGTGCCACCAGTGAGTCCGGGACCCGATACACAGATACGCAGTATTTT. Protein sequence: CATSESGTRYTDTQYF.

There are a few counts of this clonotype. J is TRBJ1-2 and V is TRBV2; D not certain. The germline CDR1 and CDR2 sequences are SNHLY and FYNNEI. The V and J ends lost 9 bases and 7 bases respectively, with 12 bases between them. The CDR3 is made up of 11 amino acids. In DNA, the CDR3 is TGTGCCAGATCGGACGATTTTGGCTACACCTTC. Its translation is CARSDDFGYTF.

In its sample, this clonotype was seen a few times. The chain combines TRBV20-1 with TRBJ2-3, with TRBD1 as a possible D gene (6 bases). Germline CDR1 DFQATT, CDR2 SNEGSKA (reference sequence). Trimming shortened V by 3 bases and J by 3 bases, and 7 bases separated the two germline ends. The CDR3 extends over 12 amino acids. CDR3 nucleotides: TGCAGTGCTAGTCAGGGGACAGATACGCAGTATTTT. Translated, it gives CSASQGTDTQYF.

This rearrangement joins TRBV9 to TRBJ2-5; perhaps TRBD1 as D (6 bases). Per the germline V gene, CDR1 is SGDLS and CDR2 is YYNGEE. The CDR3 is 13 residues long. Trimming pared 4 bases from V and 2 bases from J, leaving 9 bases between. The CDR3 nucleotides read TGTGCCAGCAGCCGACAGGTACAAGAGACCCAGTACTTC. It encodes CASSRQVQETQYF.

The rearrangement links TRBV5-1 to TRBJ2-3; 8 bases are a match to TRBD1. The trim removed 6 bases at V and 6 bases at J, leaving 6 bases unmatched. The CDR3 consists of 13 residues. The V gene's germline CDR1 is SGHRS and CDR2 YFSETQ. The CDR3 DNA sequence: TGCGCCAGCACCCGGACAGGGTCGGATACGCAGTATTTT. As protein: CASTRTGSDTQYF. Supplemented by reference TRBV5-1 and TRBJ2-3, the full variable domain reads KAGVTQTPRYLIKTRGQQVTLSCSPISGHRSVSWYQQTPGQGLQFLFEYFSETQRNKGNFPGRFSGRQFSNSRSEMNVSTLELGDSALYLCASTRTGSDTQYFGPGTRLTVL.

The DNA of the CDR3 is TGCGCCAGCAGCTGGGGACAGGATCCAGATACGCAGTATTTT. Its translation is CASSWGQDPDTQYF. The chain is built from TRBV5-1 and TRBJ2-3; 8 positions match TRBD1. V shed 3 bases, J shed 4 bases, and the junction held 4 bases outside the gene matches. Germline V gene lookup returns CDR1 SGHRS and CDR2 YFSETQ. CDR3 length equals 14 residues.

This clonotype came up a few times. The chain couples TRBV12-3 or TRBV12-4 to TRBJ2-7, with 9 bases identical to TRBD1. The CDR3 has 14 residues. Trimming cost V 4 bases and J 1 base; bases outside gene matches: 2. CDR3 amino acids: CASSYGTGSYEQYF. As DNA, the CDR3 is TGTGCCAGCAGTTACGGGACAGGGTCCTACGAGCAGTACTTC.

The CDR3 nucleotides read TGTGCCAGCAGGGGACGACTAGCGGGGGCGGCAGAGACCCAGTACTTC. Translated, it gives CASRGRLAGAAETQYF. The chain has TRBV6-5 and TRBJ2-5, with 12 bases aligning to TRBD2. The CDR3 consists of 16 residues. Germline V gives CDR1 MNHEY, CDR2 SVGAGI. The trim removed 6 bases at V and 4 bases at J, leaving 9 bases unmatched.

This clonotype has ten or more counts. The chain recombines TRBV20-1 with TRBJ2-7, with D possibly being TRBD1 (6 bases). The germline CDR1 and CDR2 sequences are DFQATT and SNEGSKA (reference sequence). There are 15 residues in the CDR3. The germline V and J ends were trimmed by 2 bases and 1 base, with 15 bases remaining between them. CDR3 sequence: CSARIPQGKSYEQYF. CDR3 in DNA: TGCAGTGCTAGAATCCCGCAGGGGAAATCCTACGAGCAGTACTTC.

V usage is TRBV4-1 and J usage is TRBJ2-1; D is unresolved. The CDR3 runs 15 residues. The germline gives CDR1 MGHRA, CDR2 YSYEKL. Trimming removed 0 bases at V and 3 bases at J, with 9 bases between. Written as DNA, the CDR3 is TGCGCCAGCAGCCAAGATCGGGCTGTCTACAATGAGCAGTTCTTC. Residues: CASSQDRAVYNEQFF.

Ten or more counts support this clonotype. CDR3 amino acids: CAISEFSETADTQYF. The CDR3 DNA sequence: TGTGCCATCAGTGAGTTTAGCGAGACGGCAGATACGCAGTATTTT. The chain joins TRBV10-3 to TRBJ2-3; possible D gene TRBD2, 5 bases. Germline V gives CDR1 ENHRY, CDR2 SYGVKD. Trimming removed 1 base from V and 4 bases from J, with 12 bases in between. CDR3 length: 15 residues.

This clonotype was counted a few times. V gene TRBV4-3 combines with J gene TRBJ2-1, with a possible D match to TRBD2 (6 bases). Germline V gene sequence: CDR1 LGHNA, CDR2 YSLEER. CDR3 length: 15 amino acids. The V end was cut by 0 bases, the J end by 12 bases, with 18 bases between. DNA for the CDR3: TGCGCCAGCAGCCAAGATCTTTGGCGGGGCGGGGTGCAGTTCTTC. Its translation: CASSQDLWRGGVQFF.

The CDR3 DNA reads TGCGCCAGCAGCCAAGACCCAGGGGGAGCAAACACTGAAGCTTTCTTT. This translates into CASSQDPGGANTEAFF. This chain uses TRBV4-1 with TRBJ1-1; 7 positions agree with TRBD1. J lost 2 bases, V lost 0 bases, and 6 bases had no gene match. CDR1 is MGHRA, CDR2 YSYEKL, per germline. The CDR3 runs 16 residues.

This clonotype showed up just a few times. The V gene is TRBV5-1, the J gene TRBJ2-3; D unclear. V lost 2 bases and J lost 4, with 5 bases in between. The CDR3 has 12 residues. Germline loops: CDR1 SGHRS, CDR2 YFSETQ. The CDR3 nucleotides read TGCGCCAGCAGCTTTCAGGCAGATACGCAGTATTTT. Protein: CASSFQADTQYF.

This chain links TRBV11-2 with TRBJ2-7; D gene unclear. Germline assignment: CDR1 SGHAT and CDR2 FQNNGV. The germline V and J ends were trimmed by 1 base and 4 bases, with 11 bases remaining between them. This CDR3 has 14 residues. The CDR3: CASSLGVNLYEQYF. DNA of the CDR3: TGTGCCAGCAGCTTAGGAGTGAATTTATACGAGCAGTACTTC.

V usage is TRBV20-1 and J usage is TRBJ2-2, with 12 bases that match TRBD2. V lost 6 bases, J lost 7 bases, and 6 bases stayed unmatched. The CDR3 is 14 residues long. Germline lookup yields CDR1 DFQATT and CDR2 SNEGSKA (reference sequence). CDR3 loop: CSAPPSGGVGELFF. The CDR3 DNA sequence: TGCAGTGCCCCCCCTAGCGGGGGGGTCGGGGAGCTGTTTTTT.

CDR3 sequence (DNA): TGTGCCAGCAGTTACGCGGGGCCCACCGGGGAGCTGTTTTTT. Its translation: CASSYAGPTGELFF. This chain links TRBV6-5 with TRBJ2-2, with a weak D call TRBD2 (6 bases). Per germline, CDR1 MNHEY and CDR2 SVGAGI. CDR3 length: 14 amino acids. Trimming stripped 2 bases from V and 4 bases from J, with 8 bases between.

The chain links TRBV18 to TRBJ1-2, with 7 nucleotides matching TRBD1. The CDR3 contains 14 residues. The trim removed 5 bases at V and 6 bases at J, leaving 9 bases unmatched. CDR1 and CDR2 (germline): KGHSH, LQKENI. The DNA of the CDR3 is TGTGCCAGCTCAGGCACGGGACAGCAGAATGGCTACACCTTC. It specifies CASSGTGQQNGYTF.